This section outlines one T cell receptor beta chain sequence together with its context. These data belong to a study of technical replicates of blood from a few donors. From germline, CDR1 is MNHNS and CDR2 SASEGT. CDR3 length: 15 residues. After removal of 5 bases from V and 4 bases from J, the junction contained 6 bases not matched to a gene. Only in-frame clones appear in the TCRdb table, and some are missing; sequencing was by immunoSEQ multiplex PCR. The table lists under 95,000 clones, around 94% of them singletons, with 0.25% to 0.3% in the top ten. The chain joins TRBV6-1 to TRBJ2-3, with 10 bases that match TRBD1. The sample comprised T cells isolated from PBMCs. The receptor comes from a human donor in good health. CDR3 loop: CASSSGTGAADTQYF. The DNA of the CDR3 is TGTGCCAGCAGTTCCGGGACAGGGGCCGCAGATACGCAGTATTTT.